This T cell receptor beta chain stems from a study of Ad26.COV2.S vaccination and SARS-CoV-2 variants. The germline V gene has CDR1 SQVTM and CDR2 ANQGSEA. V was clipped by 5 bases and J by 6 bases, with 14 bases between them. CDR3 length: 13 amino acids. As to treatment: some 19 received Ad26.COV2.S at low or high dose, single or two shots; about five received placebo; per-sample allocation not given. Sampling was done on day 63 after the first vaccine or placebo injection. The assay was immunoSEQ multiplex PCR, and TCRdb's table has in-frame clones only and misses some. Of fewer than 400,000 clones detected, 75% to 90% appear once; the ten largest clones hold under 4%. Study conclusions and caveats: People given the vaccine had a wider spike-specific TCR breadth than placebo recipients did.

This clone was counted a few times. The antigen is not known. The TCR sequence derives from a person aged 18-65 years who received the Ad26.COV2.S COVID-19 vaccine or a placebo. J is TRBJ1-5 and V is TRBV29-1, with D maybe TRBD1 (5 bases). This specimen was peripheral blood, taken in a trial of Ad26.COV2.S vaccine versus placebo. CDR3 DNA sequence: TGCAGCGTTCCCACTGGGGCGGTTCAGCCCCAGCATTTT. Translating gives CSVPTGAVQPQHF.